This TCR beta chain was captured in a study of T-cell memory formation after mild COVID-19. One entry per CDR3 protein, called by TCRdb with MiXCR from the 5' RACE reads. The data contain about 430,000 distinct CDR3 sequences, 20% to 25% of them singletons. Germline V gene lookup returns CDR1 SGDLS and CDR2 YYNGEE. The CDR3 totals 16 residues. V lost 1 base and J lost 0, with 11 bases in between. Note on this clonotype: Antigen: not known.

Study-wide results and caveats: The main location of contracting CD4+ clones was CM and EM, and that of contracting CD8+ clones was EMRA. The authors left the SARS-CoV-2 specificity of second-wave clones peaking on day 37 unconfirmed.

The sequence derives from an adult woman who had mild COVID-19 (a few samples of this study predate the infection). Cell type and time point are not known. The material sequenced was PBMCs or a T cell subset sorted from them (not recorded which). This chain uses TRBV9 with TRBJ2-1; D remains ambiguous. The CDR3 sequence: CASSVLIGGSYNEQFF. The CDR3 bases are TGTGCCAGCAGCGTACTAATCGGTGGCTCCTACAATGAGCAGTTCTTC.